The present T cell receptor beta chain was sequenced within a study of blood T cell repertoires in COVID-19. Study-level information: The study drew acute and convalescent COVID-19 samples from the United States, Italy and Spain.

This CDR3 is built from 15 residues. Looked up from germline, CDR1 is KGHSH and CDR2 is LQKENI. The V segment lost 0 bases and the J segment 3 bases; nucleotides outside the gene matches: 4. Per the study methods: The assay estimated nucleated cells by amplifying reference gene primers. Profiling relied on immunoSEQ multiplex PCR, and the TCRdb table lists in-frame clones only, not all of them. The V and J calls and clone size come from that table; D and trimming were worked out from the DNA. Here the sample spans under 300,000 clones, about nine tenths being singletons. The chain recombines TRBV18 with TRBJ2-7, with 8 nucleotides matching TRBD2. Material for sequencing was peripheral blood. The TCR sequence derives from a woman aged 40 to 50 who had recovered from COVID-19. CDR3 amino acids: CASSPPGTRGYEQYF. The CDR3 DNA reads as TGTGCCAGCTCACCACCAGGGACTAGGGGCTACGAGCAGTACTTC.